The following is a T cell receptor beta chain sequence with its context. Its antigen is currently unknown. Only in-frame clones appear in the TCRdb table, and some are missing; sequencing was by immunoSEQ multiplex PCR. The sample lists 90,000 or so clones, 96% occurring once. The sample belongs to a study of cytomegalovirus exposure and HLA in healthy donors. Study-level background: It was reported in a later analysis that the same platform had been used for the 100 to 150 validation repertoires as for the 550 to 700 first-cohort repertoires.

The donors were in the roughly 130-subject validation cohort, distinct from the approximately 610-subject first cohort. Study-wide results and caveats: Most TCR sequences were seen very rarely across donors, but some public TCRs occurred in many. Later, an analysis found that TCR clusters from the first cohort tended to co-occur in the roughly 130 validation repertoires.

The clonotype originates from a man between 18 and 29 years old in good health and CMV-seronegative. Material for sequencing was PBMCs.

CDR3 loop: CASSAVRDTEAFF. In DNA, the CDR3 is TGTGCCAGCAGCGCCGTCAGGGACACTGAAGCTTTCTTT. V usage is TRBV9 and J usage is TRBJ1-1, with a weak D call TRBD1 (5 bases). Germline V gene data show CDR1 as SGDLS and CDR2 as YYNGEE. The CDR3 totals 13 residues. Trimming took 3 bases from V and 3 from J, leaving 9 bases between them.